This entry lists 18 T cell receptor beta chains sequenced from one sample in a study of T-cell reconstitution after alpha-beta-depleted transplantation in children. Unique molecular identifiers were incorporated during preparation of the TCRbeta library. TCRdb fed the PCR reads into MiXCR, producing one record per CDR3 protein. The sample has 100,000 or so distinct CDR3 sequences, roughly a sixth seen once; the top ten hold around a fifth. The sample here was PBMCs, mostly from graft donor cells, taken 180 days after TCRalphabeta/CD19-depleted stem cell transplant. These receptors all come from a male patient aged 2 to 9 who had a stem cell transplant for acute lymphoblastic leukemia, so the T cells may come from the graft donor.

The chain couples TRBV13 to TRBJ1-1; D uncertain. Germline-derived CDR1 and CDR2 are PRHDT and FYEKMQ (reference sequence). Trimming took 4 bases from V and 1 from J, leaving 10 bases between them. This CDR3 comprises 14 residues. CDR3 nucleotide sequence: TGTGCCAGCAGCTCCCTTCTTTCGAACACTGAAGCTTTCTTT. It encodes CASSSLLSNTEAFF.

The chain couples TRBV4-2 to TRBJ2-6; no firm D call. Trimming left V 5 bases short and J 0 bases short, with 8 bases between. CDR3 length: 15 residues. Germline lookup yields CDR1 LGHNA and CDR2 YNFKEQ. CDR3 region: CASSYLNSGANVLTF. The CDR3, as DNA: TGTGCCAGCAGCTACCTAAACTCTGGGGCCAACGTCCTGACTTTC.

This clonotype was recorded a few times. V gene TRBV6-5 combines with J gene TRBJ2-7; D perhaps matches TRBD1 (6 bases). The CDR3 is 17 residues long. The germline gives CDR1 MNHEY, CDR2 SVGAGI. Trimming pared 1 base from V and 0 bases from J, leaving 16 bases between. Written as DNA, the CDR3 is TGTGCCAGCAGTTACTACGCGTGGGGGCTCGTCTCCTACGAGCAGTACTTC. It codes for CASSYYAWGLVSYEQYF.

The V and J genes are TRBV20-1 and TRBJ2-2, with TRBD2 identical over 13 bases. CDR3 length equals 16 residues. With V trimmed by 3 bases and J by 5 bases, 6 bases remained unmatched. CDR1 is DFQATT and CDR2 is SNEGSKA in the germline V gene (reference sequence). CDR3 residues: CSASGRLAGGTGELFF. CDR3 DNA: TGCAGTGCTAGCGGCCGACTAGCGGGGGGAACCGGGGAGCTGTTTTTT.

The chain has TRBV7-2 and TRBJ2-7; maybe TRBD2 (6 bases). With 1 base removed from V and 1 base from J, the gap between germline ends came to 14 bases. CDR3 length equals 16 residues. Looked up from germline, CDR1 is SGHTA and CDR2 is FQGNSA. The CDR3 sequence: CASSLDPGEKSYEQYF. CDR3 in DNA: TGTGCCAGCAGCTTAGATCCGGGGGAAAAGTCCTACGAGCAGTACTTC.

This chain links TRBV15 with TRBJ2-5; D gene uncertain. The germline gives CDR1 LNHNV, CDR2 YYDKDF (reference sequence). The CDR3 is 13 residues long. The V end was cut by 1 base, the J end by 4 bases, with 7 bases between. The CDR3, as DNA: TGTGCCACCAGCAGAGTCGGCAGAGAGACCCAGTACTTC. Its protein product is CATSRVGRETQYF.

There are a few counts of this clonotype. The V call is TRBV3-1, the J call TRBJ2-1, with TRBD2 as a possible D gene (5 bases). The CDR3 is 11 residues long. Germline CDR1 reads LGHDT; CDR2 reads YNNKEL (reference sequence). Trimming pared 10 bases from V and 5 bases from J, leaving 9 bases between. In DNA, the CDR3 is TGTGCCACCCCCGGGGACAATGAGCAGTTCTTC. Amino acids: CATPGDNEQFF.

This chain joins TRBV6-6 and TRBJ1-1; the D is unclear. The germline V gene has CDR1 MNHNY and CDR2 SVGAGI (reference sequence). This CDR3 has 12 residues. Trimming pared 6 bases from V and 5 bases from J, leaving 10 bases between. The CDR3 region is CASSGGETEAFF. DNA for the CDR3: TGTGCCAGCAGCGGCGGGGAGACTGAAGCTTTCTTT.

In its sample, this clonotype was seen a few times. This rearrangement joins TRBV20-1 to TRBJ1-5; D call uncertain. The V end was cut by 0 bases, the J end by 9 bases, with 6 bases between. The CDR3 spans 11 residues. Germline assignment: CDR1 DFQATT and CDR2 SNEGSKA (reference sequence). CDR3 sequence (DNA): TGCAGTGCTAGAGACTTTGGGCCCCAGCATTTT. Translated: CSARDFGPQHF.

This chain joins TRBV4-2 and TRBJ2-1; tentative D call: TRBD1 (6 bases). CDR3 length: 16 residues. The V and J ends lost 3 bases and 7 bases respectively, with 19 bases between them. Germline CDR1 LGHNA, CDR2 YNFKEQ. CDR3 protein: CASSQNSGGLWNEQFF. CDR3 DNA sequence: TGTGCCAGCAGCCAGAATTCTGGGGGCCTCTGGAATGAGCAGTTCTTC.

This clonotype has a handful of counts. This chain uses TRBV20-1 with TRBJ2-3; 7 positions agree with TRBD1. The CDR3 is 15 amino acids. Germline CDR1 is DFQATT and CDR2 is SNEGSKA (reference sequence). V shed 5 bases and J 1 base; nucleotides not matched to a gene: 9. CDR3 residues: CSALDRVRGTDTQYF. In DNA, the CDR3 is TGCAGTGCTCTCGACAGGGTAAGGGGCACAGATACGCAGTATTTT.

This clonotype has just a few counts. The rearrangement uses TRBV9 and TRBJ2-5; 10 bases line up with TRBD2. The length of the CDR3 is 15 residues. With V trimmed by 3 bases and J by 5 bases, 7 bases remained unmatched. The germline V gene has CDR1 SGDLS and CDR2 YYNGEE. CDR3 in DNA: TGTGCCAGCAGCGCTAGCGGGGGTTTGGTGGAGACCCAGTACTTC. Translation: CASSASGGLVETQYF.

This clonotype was detected a few times. V gene TRBV11-2 combines with J gene TRBJ1-5, with D possibly matching TRBD1 (5 bases). CDR3 length equals 17 residues. The germline V and J ends were trimmed by 1 base and 0 bases, with 13 bases remaining between them. Germline CDR1 reads SGHAT; CDR2 reads FQNNGV. CDR3 sequence reads: CASSLGDGPYSNQPQHF. The CDR3, as DNA: TGTGCCAGCAGCTTAGGGGACGGTCCGTATAGCAATCAGCCCCAGCATTTT.

This clonotype showed up many times. The chain combines TRBV9 with TRBJ2-1; D may be TRBD2 (5 bases). V was clipped by 0 bases and J by 8 bases, with 12 bases between them. The CDR3 is 14 residues long. From germline, CDR1 is SGDLS and CDR2 YYNGEE. The CDR3, as DNA: TGTGCCAGCAGCGTAGCCGGACTGAGCCATGAGCAGTTCTTC. Translation gives CASSVAGLSHEQFF.

This rearrangement joins TRBV5-1 to TRBJ2-7; D is possibly TRBD1 (5 bases). The CDR3 covers 16 residues. V dropped 0 bases and J dropped 1 base, with 14 bases sitting between them. CDR1 is SGHRS and CDR2 is YFSETQ in the germline V gene. The DNA of the CDR3 is TGCGCCAGCAGCTTGGGCAGCAGGGCCCAATCCTACGAGCAGTACTTC. It encodes CASSLGSRAQSYEQYF.

CDR3 DNA sequence: TGTGCCAGCAGCTTAAATTCAGGGGCCCATCAGCCCCAGCATTTT. Translating gives CASSLNSGAHQPQHF. V and J are TRBV7-6 and TRBJ1-5; D may be TRBD1 (6 bases). The V and J ends lost 2 bases and 5 bases respectively, with 13 bases between them. Looked up from germline, CDR1 is SGHVS and CDR2 is FNYEAQ. The CDR3 runs 15 residues. Combining the CDR3 with reference TRBV7-6 and TRBJ1-5 gives the whole variable domain GAGVSQSPRYKVTKRGQDVALRCDPISGHVSLYWYRQALGQGPEFLTYFNYEAQQDKSGLPNDRFSAERPEGSISTLTIQRTEQRDSAMYRCASSLNSGAHQPQHFGDGTRLSIL.

This clonotype was recorded a few times. The CDR3 DNA reads as TGCGCCAGCAGCTTGTCGGCCCGCGGGGATGAGCAGTTCTTC. Amino acids: CASSLSARGDEQFF. The rearrangement links TRBV5-1 to TRBJ2-1; maybe TRBD2 (6 bases). The CDR3 runs to 14 residues. CDR1 is SGHRS, CDR2 YFSETQ, per germline. V was cut by 1 base and J by 8 bases, with 13 bases left in between. Full variable domain (rest looked up from reference TRBV5-1 and TRBJ2-1): KAGVTQTPRYLIKTRGQQVTLSCSPISGHRSVSWYQQTPGQGLQFLFEYFSETQRNKGNFPGRFSGRQFSNSRSEMNVSTLELGDSALYLCASSLSARGDEQFFGPGTRLTVL.

This chain joins TRBV27 and TRBJ1-3; 7 nucleotides agree with TRBD1. This CDR3 has 16 amino acids. Trimming took 4 bases from V and 1 from J; bases not matched to a gene: 7. CDR1 is MNHEY and CDR2 is SMNVEV in the germline V gene (reference sequence). CDR3 amino acids: CASSSGTAASGNTIYF. The CDR3, as DNA: TGTGCCAGCAGTTCCGGGACAGCGGCATCTGGAAACACCATATATTTT.